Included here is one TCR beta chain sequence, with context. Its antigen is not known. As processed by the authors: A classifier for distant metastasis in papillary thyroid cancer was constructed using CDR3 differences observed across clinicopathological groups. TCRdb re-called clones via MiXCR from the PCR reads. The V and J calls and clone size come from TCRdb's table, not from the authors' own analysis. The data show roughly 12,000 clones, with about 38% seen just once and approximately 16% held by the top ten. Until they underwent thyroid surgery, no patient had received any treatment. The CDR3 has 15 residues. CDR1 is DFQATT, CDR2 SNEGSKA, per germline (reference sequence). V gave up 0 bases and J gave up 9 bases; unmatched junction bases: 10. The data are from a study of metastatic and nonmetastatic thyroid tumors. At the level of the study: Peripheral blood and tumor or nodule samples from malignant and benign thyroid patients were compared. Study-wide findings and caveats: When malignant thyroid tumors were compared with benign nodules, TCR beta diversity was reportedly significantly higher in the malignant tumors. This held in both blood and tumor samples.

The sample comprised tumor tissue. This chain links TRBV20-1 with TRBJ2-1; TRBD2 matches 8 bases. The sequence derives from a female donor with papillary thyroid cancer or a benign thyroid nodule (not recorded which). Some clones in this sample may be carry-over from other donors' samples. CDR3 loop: CSARDPGSGVGEQFF. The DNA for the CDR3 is TGCAGTGCTAGAGATCCGGGTAGCGGGGTCGGTGAGCAGTTCTTC.